The text below deals with one T cell receptor (beta chain). The data belong to a study of T cell responses to AZD1222 COVID-19 vaccine. The CDR3 length is 14 residues. CDR1 and CDR2 from the germline V gene are SGHRS and YFSETQ. The V gene end was trimmed by 3 bases and the J gene end by 8 bases; junction bases not matched to a gene: 4. Assay used: immunoSEQ multiplex PCR; TCRdb lists only in-frame clones, some missing. Among 65,000 to 70,000 clones listed, roughly 83% were seen once. The receptor comes from an adult who received the AZD1222 COVID-19 vaccine. Sequences were derived from peripheral blood, sampled 28 days after the second AZD1222 dose. The gene calls are TRBV5-1 and TRBJ1-5, with 11 bases aligning to TRBD1. This CDR3 reads CASSYGQGAEPQHF. Written as DNA, the CDR3 is TGCGCCAGCAGCTACGGACAGGGGGCCGAGCCCCAGCATTTT.